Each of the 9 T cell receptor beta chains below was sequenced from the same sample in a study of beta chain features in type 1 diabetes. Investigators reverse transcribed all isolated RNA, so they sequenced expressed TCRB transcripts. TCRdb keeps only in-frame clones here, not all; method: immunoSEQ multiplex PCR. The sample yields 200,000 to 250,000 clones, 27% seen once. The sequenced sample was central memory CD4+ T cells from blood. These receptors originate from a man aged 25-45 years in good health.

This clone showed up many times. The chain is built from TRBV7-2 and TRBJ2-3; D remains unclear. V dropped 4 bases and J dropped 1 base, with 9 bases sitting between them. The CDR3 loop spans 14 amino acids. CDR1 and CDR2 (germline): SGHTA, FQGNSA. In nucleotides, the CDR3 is TGTGCCAGCAGCTCAAGGACCGGCACAGATACGCAGTATTTT. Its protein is CASSSRTGTDTQYF.

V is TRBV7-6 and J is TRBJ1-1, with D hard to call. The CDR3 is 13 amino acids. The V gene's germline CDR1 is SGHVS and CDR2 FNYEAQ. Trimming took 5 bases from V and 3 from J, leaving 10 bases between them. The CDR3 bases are TGTGCCAGCAGCCAGATCACAGACACTGAAGCTTTCTTT. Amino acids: CASSQITDTEAFF.

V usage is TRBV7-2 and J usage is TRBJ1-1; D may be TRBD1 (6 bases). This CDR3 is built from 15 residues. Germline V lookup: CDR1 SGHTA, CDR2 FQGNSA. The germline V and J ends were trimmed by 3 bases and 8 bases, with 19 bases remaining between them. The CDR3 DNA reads TGTGCCAGCAGCTTCACCCCAACAGGGAAAGAGGAAGCTTTCTTT. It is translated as CASSFTPTGKEEAFF.

CDR3 sequence: CASSQVLKSRFSYNEQFF. The CDR3 DNA is TGCGCCAGCAGCCAAGTCCTCAAGTCACGTTTCTCCTACAATGAGCAGTTCTTC. This chain connects TRBV4-3 to TRBJ2-1; no firm D call. Germline CDR1 LGHNA, CDR2 YSLEER. Between the trimmed V and J ends, which lost 1 base and 0 bases, there was a span of 16 bases. The CDR3 length is 18 residues.

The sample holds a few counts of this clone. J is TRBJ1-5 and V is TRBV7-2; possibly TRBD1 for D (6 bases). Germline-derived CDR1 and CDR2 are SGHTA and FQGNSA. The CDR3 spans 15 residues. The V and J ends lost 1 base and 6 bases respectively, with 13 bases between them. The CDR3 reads CASSLVGAGSQPQHF. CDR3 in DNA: TGTGCCAGCAGCTTAGTGGGGGCGGGGAGTCAGCCCCAGCATTTT.

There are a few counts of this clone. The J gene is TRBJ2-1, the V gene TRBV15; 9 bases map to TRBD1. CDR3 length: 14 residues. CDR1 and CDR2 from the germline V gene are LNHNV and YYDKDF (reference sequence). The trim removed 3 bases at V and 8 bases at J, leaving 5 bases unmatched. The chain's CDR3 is CATSRDRGAYEQFF. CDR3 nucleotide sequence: TGTGCCACCAGCAGGGACAGGGGAGCCTATGAGCAGTTCTTC.

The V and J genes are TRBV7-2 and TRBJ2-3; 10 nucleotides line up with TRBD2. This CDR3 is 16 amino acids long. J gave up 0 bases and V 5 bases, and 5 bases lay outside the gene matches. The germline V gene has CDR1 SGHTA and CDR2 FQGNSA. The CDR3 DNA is TGTGCCAGCAGCCTTTCACTAGCGGGGAGCACAGATACGCAGTATTTT. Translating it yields CASSLSLAGSTDTQYF.

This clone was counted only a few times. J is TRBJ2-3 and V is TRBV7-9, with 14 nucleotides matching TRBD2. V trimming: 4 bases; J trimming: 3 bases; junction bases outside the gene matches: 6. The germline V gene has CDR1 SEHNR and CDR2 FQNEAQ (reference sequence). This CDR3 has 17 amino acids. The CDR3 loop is CASSSLTSGGATDTQYF. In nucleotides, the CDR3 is TGTGCCAGCAGCTCGCTGACTAGCGGGGGGGCGACAGATACGCAGTATTTT. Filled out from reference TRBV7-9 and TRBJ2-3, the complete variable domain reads DTGVSQNPRHKITKRGQNVTFRCDPISEHNRLYWYRQTLGQGPEFLTYFQNEAQLEKSRLLSDRFSAERPKGSFSTLEIQRTEQGDSAMYLCASSSLTSGGATDTQYFGPGTRLTVL.

The CDR3 loop is CASSLGTSGGSEQFF. In DNA, the CDR3 is TGTGCCAGCAGCTTAGGGACTAGCGGGGGGAGTGAGCAGTTCTTC. The chain employs TRBV7-9 and TRBJ2-1; TRBD2 aligns across 14 bases. The V and J ends lost 1 base and 9 bases, in that order; junction bases with no gene match: 2. This CDR3 has 15 residues. CDR1 and CDR2 from the germline V gene are SEHNR and FQNEAQ (reference sequence).